These T cell receptor beta chains were read from a single sample in a study of cytomegalovirus exposure and HLA in healthy donors. The data were produced by immunoSEQ multiplex PCR, yet TCRdb's version contains in-frame clones alone and is incomplete. The data show 300,000 or so clones, with roughly 90% seen just once and approximately 0.95% held by the top ten. Sequences were obtained from PBMCs. The receptors were gathered from a man younger than 45 in good health and CMV-seronegative. Each CDR3 is given with its conserved first and last residue. A D gene is named only where the DNA matches it firmly. Size tells how often a clone was seen (once, few, many) or the class of an expanded clone, and some rows leave it out.

D	V	J	size	DNA	CDR3
.	TRBV9	TRBJ2-3	.	TGTGCCAGCAGCGTAACGGGCACAGATACGCAGTATTTT	CASSVTGTDTQYF
TRBD1	TRBV18	TRBJ1-5	.	TGTGCCAGCTCATCGGGACAGTCGAAAAGCCCCGGCAATCAGCCCCAGCATTTT	CASSSGQSKSPGNQPQHF
.	TRBV5-1	TRBJ1-2	.	TGCGCCAGCAGCTTGCAAGGGGAAAGAAGTGGCTACACCTTC	CASSLQGERSGYTF
TRBD1	TRBV5-1	TRBJ2-7	.	TGCGCCAGCGGACCGGGACAGGGTTACCTCGAGCAGTACTTC	CASGPGQGYLEQYF
TRBD1	TRBV6-4	TRBJ2-2	once	TGTGCCAGCAGTCGGACAGGGGCCGGGGAGCTGTTTTTT	CASSRTGAGELFF
.	TRBV5-1	TRBJ2-5	.	TGCGCCAGCAGCTTTAGCGGAGCTAAAGAGACCCAGTACTTC	CASSFSGAKETQYF
TRBD1	TRBV5-1	TRBJ1-1	.	TGCGCCAGCAGCAAGGGACAGGTGAACACTGAAGCTTTCTTT	CASSKGQVNTEAFF
TRBD1	TRBV6-5	TRBJ2-3	.	TGTGCCAGCAGAACCGGGACAGGGGGCCGAGGTACGCAGTATTTT	CASRTGTGGRGTQYF
TRBD1	TRBV5-1	TRBJ2-1	.	TGCGCCAGCAGGAAGGGACAGACCTACAATGAGCAGTTCTTC	CASRKGQTYNEQFF
TRBD2	TRBV2	TRBJ2-1	.	TGTGCCAGCAGCGTTGTAGCGGGGGGCCACAATGAGCAGTTCTTC	CASSVVAGGHNEQFF
.	TRBV10-3	TRBJ1-5	.	TGTGCCATCAGTGAGTCGTATGCAGGCTCCGGTGAGCCCCAGCATTTT	CAISESYAGSGEPQHF
TRBD2	TRBV2	TRBJ2-3	.	TGTGCCAGCGCGCGGACTAGCGGGGGTCGGGGAACAGATACGCAGTATTTT	CASARTSGGRGTDTQYF
TRBD2	TRBV5-1	TRBJ2-7	.	TGCGCCAGCAGCTTGACTAGCGGGGGGCCCTACGAGCAGTACTTC	CASSLTSGGPYEQYF
TRBD1	TRBV5-5	TRBJ2-7	.	TGTGCCAGCAGCTTTCGGACAGGGGGCTACGAGCAGTACTTC	CASSFRTGGYEQYF
.	TRBV6-5	TRBJ1-2	.	TGTGCCACCGCCAAAGGAGGGAACTATGGCTACACCTTC	CATAKGGNYGYTF
TRBD2	TRBV7-9	TRBJ2-3	.	TGTGCCAGCAGCTCAGCGATAGCGGGGGGGCTTGAAGATTCGGTTACGCAGTATTTT	CASSSAIAGGLEDSVTQYF
TRBD1	TRBV7-2	TRBJ1-5	.	TGTGCCAGCAGCTTCACCGGGACAGGGACTTCGGGGCATCAGCCCCAGCATTTT	CASSFTGTGTSGHQPQHF
.	TRBV5-1	TRBJ2-7	.	TGCGCCAGCAGTTCGGGGGACTACGAGCAGTACTTC	CASSSGDYEQYF
TRBD1	TRBV4-1	TRBJ2-2	.	TGCGCCAGCAGCCAAGACCAAGGACAGGGGTCGTTCACCGGGGAGCTGTTTTTT	CASSQDQGQGSFTGELFF
.	TRBV27	TRBJ2-2	.	TGTGCCAGCAGTTGGGTAGGGGAGAACACCGGGGAGCTGTTTTTT	CASSWVGENTGELFF
.	TRBV10-2	TRBJ2-5	once	TGCGCCAGCAGTATAGGACTCAAACAAGAGACCCAGTACTTC	CASSIGLKQETQYF
TRBD2	TRBV29-1	TRBJ2-2	.	TGCAGCGGGACCTCTGGTAGCGGGGGTAACACCGGGGAGCTGTTTTTT	CSGTSGSGGNTGELFF
TRBD2	TRBV4-3	TRBJ2-3	.	TGCGCCAGCAGCCTAAACGTGGCGGGGGGCACAGATACGCAGTATTTT	CASSLNVAGGTDTQYF